These 17 T cell receptor beta chains were all obtained from the same sample, sequenced in a study of cytomegalovirus exposure and HLA in healthy donors. Both 60 Vbeta primers and 13 Jbeta primers went into the PCR. The table came from immunoSEQ multiplex PCR; TCRdb's copy has only in-frame clones and leaves some out. The sample lists 100,000 to 150,000 clones, 81% seen once, with less than 2.5% in the top ten. Material for sequencing was PBMCs. Receptors originate from a woman aged 40-49 years in good health and CMV-seronegative.

The chain combines TRBV7-8 with TRBJ2-5, with a weak D call TRBD1 (6 bases). This CDR3 comprises 15 residues. Trimming took 5 bases from V and 1 from J, leaving 14 bases between them. Germline V CDR1 and CDR2: SGHVS, FQNEAQ. This chain's CDR3 is CASSKDRDFQETQYF. As DNA, the CDR3 is TGTGCCAGCAGCAAGGACAGAGACTTCCAAGAGACCCAGTACTTC. Full variable domain (remainder filled in from reference TRBV7-8 and TRBJ2-5): GAGVSQSPRYKVAKRGQDVALRCDPISGHVSLFWYQQALGQGPEFLTYFQNEAQLDKSGLPSDRFFAERPEGSVSTLKIQRTQQEDSAVYLCASSKDRDFQETQYFGPGTRLLVL.

This clone was counted a single time. DNA of the CDR3: TGTGCCAGCAGCTTAGAGCAGGGTAAGGGGATGCGGCAGTACTTC. It translates to CASSLEQGKGMRQYF. The chain has TRBV7-2 and TRBJ2-7; D perhaps matches TRBD1 (5 bases). The CDR3 totals 15 residues. Trimming cost V 1 base and J 9 bases, with 19 bases left between them. Germline CDR1 and CDR2: SGHTA and FQGNSA.

The chain links TRBV9 to TRBJ2-2; TRBD2 matches at 8 bases. The CDR3 has 16 amino acids. Trimming removed 7 bases from V and 8 bases from J; junction bases left unmatched: 16. Germline CDR1 reads SGDLS; CDR2 reads YYNGEE. This chain's CDR3 is CASSTGTSLLEGELFF. The CDR3 nucleotides are TGTGCCAGCTCGACCGGGACTAGTCTTTTGGAGGGGGAGCTGTTTTTT.

Only one count was recorded for this clone. This chain connects TRBV19 to TRBJ1-1, with no clear D. CDR3 size: 13 residues. The V gene's germline CDR1 is LNHDA and CDR2 SQIVND (reference sequence). V was shortened by 8 bases and J by 0 bases, with 10 bases between the two germline ends. CDR3 in amino acids: CASEAPLNTEAFF. The DNA for the CDR3 is TGTGCCAGTGAGGCGCCCTTGAACACTGAAGCTTTCTTT.

The chain is built from TRBV6-6 and TRBJ2-5; 8 positions agree with TRBD1. The DNA end is a closer match to TRBJ2-7, so the J assignment may be wrong. CDR1 and CDR2 (germline): MNHNY, SVGAGI (reference sequence). This CDR3 has 13 residues. The CDR3 DNA reads TGTGCCAGCAGCAAACAGGGGGGTTACGAGCAGTACTTC. It yields the protein CASSKQGGYEQYF.

The gene calls are TRBV4-1 and TRBJ2-3, with 15 nucleotides matching TRBD2. In germline, CDR1 is MGHRA, CDR2 YSYEKL. The CDR3 has 18 residues. The V segment lost 2 bases and the J segment 6 bases; nucleotides outside the gene matches: 9. This CDR3 reads CASSQRPGLAGGGDTQYF. CDR3 coding DNA: TGCGCCAGCAGCCAACGACCGGGACTAGCGGGGGGCGGCGATACGCAGTATTTT.

This clone was recorded only once. V usage is TRBV5-1 and J usage is TRBJ2-2; 7 nucleotides match TRBD2. Trimming at V came to 6 bases and at J to 6 bases, leaving 8 bases not matched to a gene. The CDR3 has 14 residues. Germline CDR1 SGHRS, CDR2 YFSETQ. The DNA of the CDR3 is TGCGCCAGCACCCGGACTAGTGGTTCCGGGGAGCTGTTTTTT. This translates into CASTRTSGSGELFF.

CDR3 region: CASATLRDRGNTEAFF. The CDR3 DNA reads as TGTGCCAGTGCGACCCTCCGGGACAGGGGGAACACTGAAGCTTTCTTT. This chain joins TRBV19 and TRBJ1-1; 10 nucleotides match TRBD1. The V and J ends lost 8 bases and 1 base, in that order; junction bases with no gene match: 10. Germline CDR1 reads LNHDA; CDR2 reads SQIVND (reference sequence). This CDR3 has 16 residues.

This chain links TRBV28 with TRBJ2-7; 7 bases match TRBD1. The J segment lost 6 bases and the V segment lost 5 bases, leaving 10 bases of the junction unmatched. Germline CDR1 reads MDHEN; CDR2 reads SYDVKM. CDR3 length equals 14 residues. CDR3 protein: CASSPGTVTGEQYF. CDR3 nucleotides: TGTGCCAGCAGTCCAGGGACAGTGACCGGCGAGCAGTACTTC.

The chain links TRBV18 to TRBJ2-6, with 9 bases identical to TRBD1. The CDR3 length is 20 residues. CDR1 is KGHSH, CDR2 LQKENI, per germline. Trimming removed 3 bases from V and 0 bases from J; junction bases left unmatched: 12. The CDR3 loop is CASSPPTKGQGISGANVLTF. The CDR3 DNA sequence: TGTGCCAGCTCACCGCCCACCAAGGGACAGGGAATCTCTGGGGCCAACGTCCTGACTTTC.

This clone appeared once. This chain connects TRBV7-9 to TRBJ1-2; unclear D gene. Germline V gene lookup returns CDR1 SEHNR and CDR2 FQNEAQ (reference sequence). The CDR3 sequence is 12 residues long. Trimming left V 3 bases short and J 6 bases short, with 8 bases between. In DNA, the CDR3 is TGTGCCAGCAGCTTCCCCAAGCATGGCTACACCTTC. Its protein is CASSFPKHGYTF.

The chain couples TRBV5-1 to TRBJ2-1; D is undetermined. The CDR3 runs to 15 residues. V lost 0 bases and J 3 bases, leaving 10 bases between the germline ends. The germline gives CDR1 SGHRS, CDR2 YFSETQ. CDR3 nucleotides: TGCGCCAGCAGCTTGGATGAGGTGGGCTACAATGAGCAGTTCTTC. The encoded protein is CASSLDEVGYNEQFF.

The rearrangement uses TRBV2 and TRBJ2-5, with 13 bases fitting TRBD2. The J call may not be correct, given that the DNA end is closer to TRBJ2-7. CDR1 and CDR2 (germline): SNHLY, FYNNEI. The CDR3 is made up of 19 amino acids. CDR3 coding DNA: TGTGCCAGCAGTGAAGCCTGGCCGGGACTAGCGGGGATGGTCTACGAGCAGTACTTC. The encoded protein is CASSEAWPGLAGMVYEQYF.

The rearrangement joins TRBV7-9 to TRBJ2-1, with 14 bases identical to TRBD2. V was pared by 5 bases and J by 0 bases, with 9 bases of the junction left unmatched. Germline loops: CDR1 SEHNR, CDR2 FQNEAQ (reference sequence). The CDR3 runs to 19 residues. The CDR3, as DNA: TGTGCCAGCAGCCTATGGACTAGCGGGGGGCCGAGCTCCTACAATGAGCAGTTCTTC. This gives the protein CASSLWTSGGPSSYNEQFF.

The table lists this clone with a few counts. The chain combines TRBV2 with TRBJ2-7, with a possible D match to TRBD1 (6 bases). Germline V gene sequence: CDR1 SNHLY, CDR2 FYNNEI. Trimming left V 4 bases short and J 2 bases short, with 12 bases between. The CDR3 has 14 amino acids. This chain's CDR3 is CASSVGQTTYEQYF. For the CDR3, the DNA is TGTGCCAGCAGTGTCGGACAGACCACCTACGAGCAGTACTTC.

The chain employs TRBV2 and TRBJ2-7; D possibly corresponds to TRBD1 (6 bases). The CDR3 totals 15 residues. Trimming left V 2 bases short and J 0 bases short, with 11 bases between. Germline-derived CDR1 and CDR2 are SNHLY and FYNNEI. The CDR3 sequence: CASSEMGASSYEQYF. Written as DNA, the CDR3 is TGTGCCAGCAGTGAAATGGGGGCTAGCTCCTACGAGCAGTACTTC.

This clone was seen a handful of times. Other DNA sequences within the sample encode an identical CDR3. The J gene is TRBJ1-1, the V gene TRBV5-1; no clear D. Germline V gene sequence: CDR1 SGHRS, CDR2 YFSETQ. This CDR3 comprises 15 residues. Trimming took 4 bases from V and 1 from J, leaving 14 bases between them. The CDR3 region is CASSRGVVSNTEAFF. CDR3 in DNA: TGCGCCAGCAGCAGAGGAGTTGTATCGAACACTGAAGCTTTCTTT. The full variable domain, with the rest looked up from reference TRBV5-1 and TRBJ1-1, is KAGVTQTPRYLIKTRGQQVTLSCSPISGHRSVSWYQQTPGQGLQFLFEYFSETQRNKGNFPGRFSGRQFSNSRSEMNVSTLELGDSALYLCASSRGVVSNTEAFFGQGTRLTVV.